This T cell receptor beta chain was sequenced during a study of T cell changes during pregnancy in multiple sclerosis. The CDR3 contains 13 residues. Germline V CDR1 and CDR2: ENHRY, SYGVKD. Germline trimming cut 4 bases from V and 6 bases from J; bases unmatched to any gene: 0. The data were produced by immunoSEQ multiplex PCR, yet TCRdb's version contains in-frame clones alone and is incomplete. The sample lists 50,000 to 60,000 clones; around 85% were seen once. The sample here was CD4+ T cells from peripheral blood mononuclear cells, taken in the third trimester of pregnancy. This TCR came from a female donor with multiple sclerosis, enrolled in a pregnancy study. The chain carries TRBV10-3 and TRBJ2-1; 10 positions match TRBD1. CDR3 sequence: CAISGDRGNEQFF. The CDR3, as DNA: TGTGCCATCAGTGGGGACAGGGGCAATGAGCAGTTCTTC.